This T cell receptor (beta chain) was obtained from a study of T cell repertoires in cytomegalovirus infection. Study context: Alongside well-studied HLA-B-restricted CMV epitopes, recently identified HLA-C-restricted CMV epitopes were also used. Indications came from public TCR beta signatures; they pointed to CMV infection and to a matching HLA type.

Study-wide results and limits: Ex vivo responses were dominated by HLA-C-restricted CMV-specific TCR beta clonotypes.

TCRdb recomputed calls from the reads with MiXCR, one row per CDR3 protein. The sample contains tens of thousands of distinct CDR3 sequences, 20% of which appear only once. Concerning this clonotype itself: Its matching antigen is unknown.

The sequence came from a human donor in good health (CMV status not recorded). Some clones in this sample may be carry-over from other donors' samples. The source was CD8+ T cells from cultured PBMCs, collected from culture after CMV antigen stimulation.

CDR3 bases: TGCGCCAGCAGCCAAGGGGAGAAGCCACCGGGGCTGACTTTC. Protein: CASSQGEKPPGLTF. V gene TRBV4-3 combines with J gene TRBJ2-6, with D perhaps matching TRBD2 (5 bases). The germline V and J ends were trimmed by 1 base and 16 bases, with 17 bases remaining between them. CDR3 length equals 14 residues. Germline CDR1 reads LGHNA; CDR2 reads YSLEER.